A single sample is the source of the 13 T cell receptor beta chains below, sequenced in a study of blood T cell repertoires in COVID-19. TCRdb's copy holds only in-frame clones and misses some; the assay was immunoSEQ multiplex PCR. The table records fewer than 80,000 clones, just over 85% of them present only once. The sequenced sample was peripheral blood. These receptors originate from a man aged 30-40 years with acute or convalescent COVID-19.

The chain is built from TRBV6-1 and TRBJ1-2; D gene uncertain. The CDR3 extends over 13 amino acids. V was clipped by 0 bases and J by 6 bases, with 8 bases between them. Germline values: CDR1 MNHNS, CDR2 SASEGT. The CDR3 coding sequence is TGTGCCAGCAGTGAAGCGAGGATACATGGCTACACCTTC. This encodes CASSEARIHGYTF.

V is TRBV6-5 and J is TRBJ1-1, with D possibly TRBD1 on 5 matching bases. Trimming took off 2 bases at V and 3 bases at J, with 16 bases between the two ends. CDR1 and CDR2 (germline): MNHEY, SVGAGI. CDR3 length: 16 amino acids. The CDR3 protein is CASSYIRSRVYTEAFF. Here the CDR3 DNA reads TGTGCCAGCAGTTACATCCGAAGCAGGGTCTACACTGAAGCTTTCTTT.

The chain combines TRBV5-1 with TRBJ2-3; 9 bases match TRBD1. Germline CDR1 SGHRS, CDR2 YFSETQ. With V trimmed by 3 bases and J by 0 bases, 2 bases remained unmatched. The CDR3 has 15 residues. The CDR3 here is CASSWGQGSTDTQYF. CDR3 bases: TGCGCCAGCAGCTGGGGACAGGGTAGCACAGATACGCAGTATTTT.

The chain is built from TRBV4-2 and TRBJ1-2; D call uncertain. Germline V gene lookup returns CDR1 LGHNA and CDR2 YNFKEQ. CDR3 size: 15 residues. V was cut by 1 base and J by 2 bases, with 11 bases left in between. CDR3 in DNA: TGTGCCAGCAGCCAAGTGGTGACACCGAACTATGGCTACACCTTC. It translates to CASSQVVTPNYGYTF.

The chain couples TRBV5-4 to TRBJ2-4, with D possibly being TRBD2 (6 bases). V dropped 4 bases and J dropped 1 base, with 12 bases sitting between them. Germline lookup yields CDR1 SGHNT and CDR2 YYREEE (reference sequence). The CDR3 totals 15 residues. CDR3 region: CASSMGGEAKNIQYF. In DNA, the CDR3 is TGTGCCAGCAGCATGGGAGGTGAGGCCAAAAACATTCAGTACTTC. Looking up the rest from reference TRBV5-4 and TRBJ2-4 gives the full variable domain: ETGVTQSPTHLIKTRGQQVTLRCSSQSGHNTVSWYQQALGQGPQFIFQYYREEENGRGNFPPRFSGLQFPNYSSELNVNALELDDSALYLCASSMGGEAKNIQYFGAGTRLSVL.

In this sample, this clone turned up once. The V gene is TRBV2, the J gene TRBJ1-2, with D perhaps TRBD1 (6 bases). The germline V gene encodes CDR1 SNHLY and CDR2 FYNNEI. The CDR3 has 14 residues. The V end lost 5 bases, the J end lost 6 bases, and 16 bases lay between the germline ends. The CDR3 bases are TGTGCCAGCAGTCGCCAGGGGACGTCGGATGGCTACACCTTC. This gives the protein CASSRQGTSDGYTF.

The gene calls are TRBV7-2 and TRBJ1-5; no clear D gene. CDR3 length: 15 amino acids. Germline CDR1 is SGHTA and CDR2 is FQGNSA. The germline V and J ends were trimmed by 3 bases and 3 bases, with 12 bases remaining between them. The CDR3 spells CASSLSPGTNQPQHF. DNA for the CDR3: TGTGCCAGCAGCTTGTCCCCGGGAACCAATCAGCCCCAGCATTTT.

This chain joins TRBV2 and TRBJ1-5, with D hard to call. Germline CDR1 reads SNHLY; CDR2 reads FYNNEI. Deletions cut 3 bases from V and 2 bases from J, with 14 bases between. The CDR3 length is 16 residues. The CDR3 DNA reads as TGTGCCAGCAGTGAGGACTTTGGGTCAGGCAATCAGCCCCAGCATTTT. This sequence encodes CASSEDFGSGNQPQHF.

The chain combines TRBV5-1 with TRBJ2-7; 8 nucleotides align to TRBD1. The germline CDR1 and CDR2 sequences are SGHRS and YFSETQ. With V trimmed by 4 bases and J by 3 bases, 9 bases remained unmatched. CDR3 length equals 15 residues. CDR3: CASSTAGTGFYEQYF. CDR3 DNA sequence: TGCGCCAGCAGCACCGCCGGGACAGGTTTCTACGAGCAGTACTTC.

J is TRBJ1-5 and V is TRBV29-1, with 8 bases aligning to TRBD1. The CDR3 totals 13 residues. Per the germline V gene, CDR1 is SQVTM and CDR2 is ANQGSEA. V was clipped by 6 bases and J by 3 bases; unmatched bases: 4. The CDR3 DNA follows: TGCAGCGTGGCAGGGGGCAACAATCAGCCCCAGCATTTT. This codes for CSVAGGNNQPQHF.

This clone was detected a few times. The chain joins TRBV27 to TRBJ2-5; no clear D gene. Trimming stripped 4 bases from V and 1 base from J, with 10 bases between. The CDR3 has 14 amino acids. Germline V gives CDR1 MNHEY, CDR2 SMNVEV (reference sequence). The CDR3 spells CASSSRSSQETQYF. In nucleotides, the CDR3 is TGTGCCAGCAGTTCCCGGAGCAGCCAAGAGACCCAGTACTTC.

V gene TRBV7-9 combines with J gene TRBJ2-3, with a weak D call TRBD2 (6 bases). Between the trimmed V and J ends, which lost 4 bases and 1 base, there was a span of 15 bases. The CDR3 length is 16 residues. Germline CDR1 reads SEHNR; CDR2 reads FQNEAQ (reference sequence). The CDR3 sequence: CASSSSRREGTDTQYF. The CDR3 nucleotides read TGTGCCAGCAGCTCTAGTAGGAGGGAAGGCACAGATACGCAGTATTTT.

In DNA, the CDR3 is TGCGCCAGCAGCCAAACAGGGTATCGCAGTCAGCCCCAGCATTTT. Residues: CASSQTGYRSQPQHF. This sequence joins TRBV4-1 and TRBJ1-5; a possible D gene is TRBD1 (6 bases). This CDR3 has 15 amino acids. V was trimmed by 2 bases and J by 6 bases, leaving 14 bases between them. Germline-derived CDR1 and CDR2 are MGHRA and YSYEKL.